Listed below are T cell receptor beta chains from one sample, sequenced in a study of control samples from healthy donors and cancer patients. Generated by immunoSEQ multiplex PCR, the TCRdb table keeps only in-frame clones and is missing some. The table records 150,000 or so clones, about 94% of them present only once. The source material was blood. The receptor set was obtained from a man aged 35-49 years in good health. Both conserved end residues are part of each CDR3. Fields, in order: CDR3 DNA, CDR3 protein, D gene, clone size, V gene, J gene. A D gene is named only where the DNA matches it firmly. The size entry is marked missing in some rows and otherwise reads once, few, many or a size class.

DNA: TGTGCCACCAGTGATCCGACAACAGGAAACTATGGCTACACCTTC; CDR3: CATSDPTTGNYGYTF; D: .; size: .; V: TRBV24-1; J: TRBJ1-2
DNA: TGTGCCAGTAGGGACGGACAGGGGGCAGGAAACACCATATATTTT; CDR3: CASRDGQGAGNTIYF; D: TRBD1; size: .; V: TRBV11-2; J: TRBJ1-3
DNA: TGTGCCAGTAGTCGGACAGATGATGGCTACACCTTC; CDR3: CASSRTDDGYTF; D: .; size: .; V: TRBV19; J: TRBJ1-2
DNA: TGTGCCTGGAGTGTACCCTACGGGGGGTTCGAGCAGTACTTC; CDR3: CAWSVPYGGFEQYF; D: TRBD2; size: .; V: TRBV30; J: TRBJ2-7
DNA: TGTGCCAGCAGTCCCGGGACACCTTCTGGCTATGGCTACACCTTC; CDR3: CASSPGTPSGYGYTF; D: .; size: .; V: TRBV6-5; J: TRBJ1-2
DNA: TGCGCCAGCAGCTTGGACCCCGGGGGATCTGGAAACACCATATATTTT; CDR3: CASSLDPGGSGNTIYF; D: .; size: .; V: TRBV5-1; J: TRBJ1-3
DNA: TGTGCCAGCAGGTCCAGGGGGCCTGGGGCCAACGTCCTGACTTTC; CDR3: CASRSRGPGANVLTF; D: TRBD1; size: .; V: TRBV13; J: TRBJ2-6
DNA: TGTGCCACCAGTGATTTGCGTTCGGGGCAGGGAAGCAATCAGCCCCAGCATTTT; CDR3: CATSDLRSGQGSNQPQHF; D: .; size: .; V: TRBV24-1; J: TRBJ1-5
DNA: TGTGCCAGCAGCTCAGGAGGATTGGGTGAAAAACTGTTTTTT; CDR3: CASSSGGLGEKLFF; D: .; size: once; V: TRBV5-4; J: TRBJ1-4
DNA: TGTGCCAGCAGTGTAGTAAGGGGGGGGAACACCGGGGAGCTGTTTTTT; CDR3: CASSVVRGGNTGELFF; D: .; size: .; V: TRBV2; J: TRBJ2-2
DNA: TGTGCCAGCAGCGTAGGCGGGGGGGCCTACAATGAGCAGTTCTTC; CDR3: CASSVGGGAYNEQFF; D: TRBD2; size: .; V: TRBV9; J: TRBJ2-1
DNA: TGTGCCTGGGCCGGGCGAGGGAATTCACCCCTCCACTTT; CDR3: CAWAGRGNSPLHF; D: .; size: .; V: TRBV30; J: TRBJ1-6
DNA: TGTGCCAGCAGTTACTCGAGGGTCAGGCTGAACACTGAAGCTTTCTTT; CDR3: CASSYSRVRLNTEAFF; D: .; size: .; V: TRBV6-5; J: TRBJ1-1
DNA: TGTGCCAGCAGCTTCAGGGGCTACGAGCAGTACTTC; CDR3: CASSFRGYEQYF; D: .; size: few; V: TRBV11-2; J: TRBJ2-7
DNA: TGTGCCAGCAGTGCGGGACAGGGCTCCTACGAGCAGTACTTC; CDR3: CASSAGQGSYEQYF; D: TRBD1; size: .; V: TRBV2; J: TRBJ2-7
DNA: TGCGCCAGCAGCTTGACAGGGGGCACGGGTCAGCCCCAGCATTTT; CDR3: CASSLTGGTGQPQHF; D: TRBD1; size: .; V: TRBV5-1; J: TRBJ1-5
DNA: TGTGCCAGCGCCGATAGACAGGGGGGGGTCTATGGCTACACCTTC; CDR3: CASADRQGGVYGYTF; D: TRBD1; size: .; V: TRBV2; J: TRBJ1-2
DNA: TGTGCCAGCAGCCGCGACGTCGGCAGCTCCTACAATGAGCAGTTCTTC; CDR3: CASSRDVGSSYNEQFF; D: .; size: .; V: TRBV4-2; J: TRBJ2-1
DNA: TGTGCCAGTACCCCCAACAGGGTCTCTGAAGCTTTCTTT; CDR3: CASTPNRVSEAFF; D: .; size: .; V: TRBV19; J: TRBJ1-1
DNA: TGTGCCAGCAGCCAAGAGACAGGGGGGTTCGAGGAGACCCAGTACTTC; CDR3: CASSQETGGFEETQYF; D: TRBD1; size: .; V: TRBV3-1/TRBV3-2; J: TRBJ2-5
DNA: TGTGCCAGCAGCCCCGTGCCGGGACACCTTTTCGCTGAAGCTTTCTTT; CDR3: CASSPVPGHLFAEAFF; D: .; size: once; V: TRBV7-8; J: TRBJ1-1
DNA: TGCGCCAGCAGCACCCAGGGGGTCCGGAACAATGAGCAGTTCTTC; CDR3: CASSTQGVRNNEQFF; D: TRBD1; size: .; V: TRBV4-1; J: TRBJ2-1
DNA: TGTGCCAGCAGCTTAAGCTCCTATAATTCACCCCTCCACTTT; CDR3: CASSLSSYNSPLHF; D: .; size: few; V: TRBV7-2; J: TRBJ1-6
DNA: TGTGCCAGCAGTAAGACAGGGAATCAGCCCCAGCATTTT; CDR3: CASSKTGNQPQHF; D: TRBD1; size: .; V: TRBV2; J: TRBJ1-5
DNA: TGTGCCAGCAGTACCCAGCCCCAGCATTTT; CDR3: CASSTQPQHF; D: .; size: .; V: TRBV2; J: TRBJ1-5
DNA: TGTGCCACCAGCAGAGGACAGGGGCCGGATGCTTTCTTT; CDR3: CATSRGQGPDAFF; D: TRBD1; size: .; V: TRBV15; J: TRBJ1-1
DNA: TGTGCCAGCAGTCCCGGACAGCTTGGCTACACCTTC; CDR3: CASSPGQLGYTF; D: .; size: .; V: TRBV6-2/TRBV6-3; J: TRBJ1-2
DNA: TGCGCCAGCAGCCCTACGACAGGGGCTAATGAAAAACTGTTTTTT; CDR3: CASSPTTGANEKLFF; D: TRBD1; size: .; V: TRBV5-1; J: TRBJ1-4
DNA: TGTGCCAGCAGCTACAGCGGGGGCTACACCGGGGAGCTGTTTTTT; CDR3: CASSYSGGYTGELFF; D: TRBD2; size: .; V: TRBV11-2; J: TRBJ2-2
DNA: TGTGCCAGCAGCTCCAATGAATTAGGGACACACTTGAACACTGAAGCTTTCTTT; CDR3: CASSSNELGTHLNTEAFF; D: .; size: .; V: TRBV11-3; J: TRBJ1-1
DNA: TGTGCCAGCAGCTTAGCACGGCAAGGAAACACCATATATTTT; CDR3: CASSLARQGNTIYF; D: .; size: once; V: TRBV11-3; J: TRBJ1-3
DNA: TGTGCCAGCAGCGTAGGGGTGTCCAGTGCTATCAACTATGGCTACACCTTC; CDR3: CASSVGVSSAINYGYTF; D: .; size: .; V: TRBV9; J: TRBJ1-2
DNA: TGTGCCAGTAGTCCTGACCATAACTATGGCTACACCTTC; CDR3: CASSPDHNYGYTF; D: .; size: .; V: TRBV19; J: TRBJ1-2
DNA: TGTGCCAGCAGCCAAGATACCAATCAGCCCCAGCATTTT; CDR3: CASSQDTNQPQHF; D: .; size: .; V: TRBV3-1/TRBV3-2; J: TRBJ1-5
DNA: TGTGCCAGCAGTTTTCGACAGGACTATGGCTACACCTTC; CDR3: CASSFRQDYGYTF; D: .; size: once; V: TRBV12-3/TRBV12-4; J: TRBJ1-2
DNA: TGTGCCACCTCCGGGGGTCTCAATGAAAAACTGTTTTTT; CDR3: CATSGGLNEKLFF; D: .; size: .; V: TRBV24-1; J: TRBJ1-4
DNA: TGTGCCAGTAGTCCCCTCTGGCAGGCCAGCACTGAAGCTTTCTTT; CDR3: CASSPLWQASTEAFF; D: .; size: .; V: TRBV19; J: TRBJ1-1
DNA: TGTGCCAGTAGTATTTCGGGTGGGGGAAACACTGAAGCTTTCTTT; CDR3: CASSISGGGNTEAFF; D: .; size: .; V: TRBV19; J: TRBJ1-1
DNA: TGTGCCAGCAGCCGAAGTATCGGGGAGACCCAGTACTTC; CDR3: CASSRSIGETQYF; D: .; size: .; V: TRBV7-2; J: TRBJ2-5
DNA: TGTGCCAGCAGTTTATGGGCTAGCGGGGGGACTGCATTAACCAATGAGCAGTTCTTC; CDR3: CASSLWASGGTALTNEQFF; D: TRBD2; size: .; V: TRBV27; J: TRBJ2-1
DNA: TGTGCCAGCAGTTGGGACAGGGGAAATGGCTACACCTTC; CDR3: CASSWDRGNGYTF; D: TRBD1; size: .; V: TRBV6-5; J: TRBJ1-2
DNA: TGTGCCAGCAGTTCCCCCCCCGGGGGTGGCAATCAGCCCCAGCATTTT; CDR3: CASSSPPGGGNQPQHF; D: .; size: .; V: TRBV28; J: TRBJ1-5
DNA: TGTGCCAGCAGCCCCAGGGGGAGGGGCAGCTTCAATGAGCAGTTCTTC; CDR3: CASSPRGRGSFNEQFF; D: .; size: .; V: TRBV9; J: TRBJ2-1